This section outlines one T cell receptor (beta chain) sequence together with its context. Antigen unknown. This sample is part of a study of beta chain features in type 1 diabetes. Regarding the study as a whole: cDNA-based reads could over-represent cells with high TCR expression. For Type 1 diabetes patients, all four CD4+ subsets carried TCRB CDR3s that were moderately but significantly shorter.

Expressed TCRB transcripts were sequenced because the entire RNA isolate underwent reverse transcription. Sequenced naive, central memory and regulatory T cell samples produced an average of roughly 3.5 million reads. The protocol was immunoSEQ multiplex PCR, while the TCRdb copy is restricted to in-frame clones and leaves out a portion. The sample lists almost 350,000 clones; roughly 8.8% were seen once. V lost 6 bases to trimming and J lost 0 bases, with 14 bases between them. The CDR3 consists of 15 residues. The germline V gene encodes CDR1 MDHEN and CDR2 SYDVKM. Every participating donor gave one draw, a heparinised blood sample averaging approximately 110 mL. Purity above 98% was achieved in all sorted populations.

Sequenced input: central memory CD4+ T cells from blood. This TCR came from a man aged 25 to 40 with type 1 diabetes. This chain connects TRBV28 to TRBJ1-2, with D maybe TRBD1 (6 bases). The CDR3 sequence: CASRRADSTNYGYTF. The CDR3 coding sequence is TGTGCCAGCAGGAGAGCGGACAGTACTAACTATGGCTACACCTTC.